The TCR beta chain described here comes from a study of blood T cell repertoires in COVID-19 (dated by TCRdb to 2018 to 2020). A note on the overall study: The collaborator samples originated in the United States, Italy and Spain and spanned the acute and convalescent phases of COVID-19. The prospective study material was composed of cDNA or gDNA derived from T cells, B-cell-depleted T cells, or PBMCs. The dataset comprised deeply sampled blood TCRbeta repertoires from subjects exposed to, actively infected with, or recovered from COVID-19. The repertoires were released in a freely available public database meant as a resource for research on the immune response to SARS-CoV-2. Samples were obtained from the ongoing ImmuneRACE study (first 160 participants) and from 1,254 subjects provided by 6 global collaborators. Sample metadata almost always included a de-identified subject ID, COVID-19 status, age in years and sex. Where HLA class I and class II types were available, the types were taken from metadata supplied by the sample provider, not from assay-based typing.

Collaborating institutions collected whole blood in K2EDTA tubes following their own protocols. For TCRbeta analysis, collaborators shipped samples as frozen whole blood, isolated PBMCs, or DNA extracted from either of those sample types. A remark on this clone: Its binding antigen is unknown. No quality values exist for individual bases; no much larger clone is one base distant.

The CDR3 starts with the cysteine, ends with the phenylalanine, and has 16 residues. The sequence is cut down to CDR3 DNA, 48 bases in frame from base 1. V has 4 bases trimmed and J has 0 bases trimmed; junction bases matching no gene number 8. The germline V gene supplies CDR1 SGHDN and CDR2 FVKESK. TCRbeta CDR3 regions were amplified from genomic DNA using the immunoSEQ Assay, a bias-controlled multiplex PCR. Concerning the study's data processing: The number of nucleated cells in each sample was estimated by amplification of reference gene primers within the assay. Sequence reads were collapsed and filtered to measure the absolute abundance of every unique TCRbeta CDR3 rearrangement. For each sample, productive Simpson clonality was calculated by taking the square root of Simpson's diversity index across productive rearrangements. TCRdb carries this immuneACCESS record with in-frame sequences only. Its versions omit some clonotypes, under half of them owing to an unresolved V gene in the studies checked, with the rest unexplained. The V and J calls and clone size come from that table; D and trimming were worked out from the DNA. The sample profile shows 390,000 or so clones; 80% to 90% of them were found once. The ten biggest clones cover approximately 1.5% of the sample.

The investigation overall reported the following: How much clinical and demographic metadata was included differed by source and by participant, and the metadata was provided uncurated.

Sequenced: peripheral blood. The V and J genes are TRBV14 and TRBJ1-1, and TRBD1 aligns with 7 junction nucleotides. The clonotype originates from a young woman with active or convalescent COVID-19. The nucleotide sequence is TGTGCCAGCAGCCCAAAGCCGACAGGGATGAACACTGAAGCTTTCTTT. This translates into CASSPKPTGMNTEAFF. The variable domain in full, with residues beyond the CDR3 obtained from the reference TRBV14 and TRBJ1-1 genes, is EAGVTQFPSHSVIEKGQTVTLRCDPISGHDNLYWYRRVMGKEIKFLLHFVKESKQDESGMPNNRFLAERTGGTYSTLKVQPAELEDSGVYFCASSPKPTGMNTEAFFGQGTRLTVV.